This T cell receptor beta chain was sequenced in a study of blood T cell repertoires in COVID-19. For the study at large: Samples of COVID-19 (acute and convalescent) were obtained from the United States, Italy and Spain. Sample material is recorded as cDNA or gDNA derived from T cells, B-cell-depleted T cells, or PBMCs.

Germline values: CDR1 SEHNR, CDR2 FQNEAQ (reference sequence). The CDR3 spans 15 residues. The V end was cut by 5 bases, the J end by 2 bases, with 16 bases between. Original data processing: The assay estimated nucleated cells by amplifying reference gene primers. The table came from immunoSEQ multiplex PCR; TCRdb's copy has only in-frame clones and leaves some out. The DNA gave D and trimming, while V, J and clone size come from that table. The table records around 170,000 clones, around 74% of them present only once. The J gene is TRBJ2-7, the V gene TRBV7-9; maybe TRBD2 (5 bases). Sequenced input: peripheral blood. The clonotype was recovered from a woman aged 80 or over with acute or convalescent COVID-19. CDR3 loop: CASSPGFSAAYEQYF. CDR3 DNA sequence: TGTGCCAGCAGCCCGGGCTTTAGCGCCGCCTACGAGCAGTACTTC.